The TCR beta chain described here comes from a study of human thymus T cells. The method was immunoSEQ multiplex PCR; TCRdb's version includes in-frame clones alone and lacks a portion of them. The data contain approximately 40,000 clones, nearly 95% of them singletons. This receptor was taken from a boy younger than two with a congenital heart defect but otherwise immunologically healthy. Sequencing was carried out using blood.

The DNA for the CDR3 is TGTGCCAGCAGCGTACTGGACGTATCCTACGAGCAGTACTTC. The encoded protein is CASSVLDVSYEQYF. V gene TRBV9 combines with J gene TRBJ2-7; no firm D call. CDR3 length: 14 residues. Germline V gene lookup returns CDR1 SGDLS and CDR2 YYNGEE. Trimming stripped 1 base from V and 1 base from J, with 9 bases between.